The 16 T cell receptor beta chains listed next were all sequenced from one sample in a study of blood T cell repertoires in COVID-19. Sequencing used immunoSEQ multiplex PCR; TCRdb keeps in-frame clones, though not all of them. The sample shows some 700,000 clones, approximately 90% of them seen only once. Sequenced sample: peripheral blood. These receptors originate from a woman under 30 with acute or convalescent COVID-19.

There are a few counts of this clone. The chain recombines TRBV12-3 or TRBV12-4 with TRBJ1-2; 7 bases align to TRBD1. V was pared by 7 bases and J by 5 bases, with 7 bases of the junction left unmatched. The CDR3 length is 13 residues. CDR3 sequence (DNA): TGTGCCAGCACCCGAGGGGGCAAATATGGCTACACCTTC. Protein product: CASTRGGKYGYTF.

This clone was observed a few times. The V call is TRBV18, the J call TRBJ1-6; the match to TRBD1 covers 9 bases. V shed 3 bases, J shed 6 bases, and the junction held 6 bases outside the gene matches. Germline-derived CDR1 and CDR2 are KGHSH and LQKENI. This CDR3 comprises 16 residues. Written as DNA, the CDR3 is TGTGCCAGCTCACCGGGAACGGGACAGGGTAATTCACCCCTCCACTTT. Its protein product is CASSPGTGQGNSPLHF.

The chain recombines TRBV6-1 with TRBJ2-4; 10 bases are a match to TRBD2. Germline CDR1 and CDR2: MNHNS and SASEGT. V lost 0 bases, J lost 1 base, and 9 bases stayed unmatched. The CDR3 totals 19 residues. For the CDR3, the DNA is TGTGCCAGCAGTGAAGCGCCGGGACTAGCGTCTTTGGCCAAAAACATTCAGTACTTC. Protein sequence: CASSEAPGLASLAKNIQYF.

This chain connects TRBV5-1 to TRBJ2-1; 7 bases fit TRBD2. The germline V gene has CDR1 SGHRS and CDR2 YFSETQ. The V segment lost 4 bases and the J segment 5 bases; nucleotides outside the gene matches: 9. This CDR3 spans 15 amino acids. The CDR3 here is CASSPLAGVDNEQFF. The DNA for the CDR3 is TGCGCCAGCAGCCCTCTGGCGGGGGTAGACAATGAGCAGTTCTTC.

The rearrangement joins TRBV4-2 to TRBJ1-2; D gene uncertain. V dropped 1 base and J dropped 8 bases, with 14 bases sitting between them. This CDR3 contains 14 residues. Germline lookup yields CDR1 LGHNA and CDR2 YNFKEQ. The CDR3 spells CASSQGAGGSGYTF. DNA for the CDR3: TGTGCCAGCAGCCAAGGAGCTGGCGGTAGCGGCTACACCTTC.

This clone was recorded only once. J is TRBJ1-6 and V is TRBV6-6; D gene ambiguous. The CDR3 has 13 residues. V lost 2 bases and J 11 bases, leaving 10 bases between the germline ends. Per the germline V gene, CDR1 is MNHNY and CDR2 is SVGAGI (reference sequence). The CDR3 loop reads CASSYPAGTPLHF. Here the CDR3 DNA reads TGTGCCAGCAGTTACCCCGCCGGGACACCCCTCCACTTT.

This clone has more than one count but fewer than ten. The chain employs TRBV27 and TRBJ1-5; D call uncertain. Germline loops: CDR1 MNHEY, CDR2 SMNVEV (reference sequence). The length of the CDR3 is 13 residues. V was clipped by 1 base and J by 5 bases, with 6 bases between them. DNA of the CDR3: TGTGCCAGCAGTTTATTCGGGGATCAGCCCCAGCATTTT. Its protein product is CASSLFGDQPQHF.

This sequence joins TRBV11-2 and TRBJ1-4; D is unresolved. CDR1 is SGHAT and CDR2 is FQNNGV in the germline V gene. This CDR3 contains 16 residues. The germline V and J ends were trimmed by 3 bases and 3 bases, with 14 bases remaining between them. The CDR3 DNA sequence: TGTGCCAGCAGCTTGAGCGCCCGTATTCCTAATGAAAAACTGTTTTTT. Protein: CASSLSARIPNEKLFF.

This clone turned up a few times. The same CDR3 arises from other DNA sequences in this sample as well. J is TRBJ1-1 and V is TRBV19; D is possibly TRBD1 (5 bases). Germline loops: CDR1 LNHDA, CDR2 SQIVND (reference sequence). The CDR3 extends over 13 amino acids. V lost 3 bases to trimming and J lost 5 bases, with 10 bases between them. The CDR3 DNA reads TGTGCCAGTAGTATGGGGGGTGGAACTGAAGCTTTCTTT. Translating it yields CASSMGGGTEAFF.

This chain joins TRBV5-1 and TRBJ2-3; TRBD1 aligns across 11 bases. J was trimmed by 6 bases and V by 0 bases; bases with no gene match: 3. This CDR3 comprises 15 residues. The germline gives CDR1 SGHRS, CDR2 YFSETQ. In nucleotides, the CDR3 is TGCGCCAGCAGCTTGGGGACAGGGGGCTTGGATACGCAGTATTTT. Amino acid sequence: CASSLGTGGLDTQYF. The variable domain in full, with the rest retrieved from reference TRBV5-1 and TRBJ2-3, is KAGVTQTPRYLIKTRGQQVTLSCSPISGHRSVSWYQQTPGQGLQFLFEYFSETQRNKGNFPGRFSGRQFSNSRSEMNVSTLELGDSALYLCASSLGTGGLDTQYFGPGTRLTVL.

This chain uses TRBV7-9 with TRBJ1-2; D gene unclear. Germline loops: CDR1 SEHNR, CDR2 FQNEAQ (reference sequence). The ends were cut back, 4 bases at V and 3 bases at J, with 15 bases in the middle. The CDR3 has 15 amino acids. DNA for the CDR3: TGTGCCAGCAGCTCGAGCCGCGGGCGGTACTATGGCTACACCTTC. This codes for CASSSSRGRYYGYTF.

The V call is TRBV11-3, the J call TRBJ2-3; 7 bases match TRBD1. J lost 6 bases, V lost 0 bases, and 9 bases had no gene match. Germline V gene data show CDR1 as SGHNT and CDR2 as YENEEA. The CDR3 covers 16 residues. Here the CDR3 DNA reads TGTGCCAGCAGCTTAGAGGGACAGACCGGGACGGATACGCAGTATTTT. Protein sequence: CASSLEGQTGTDTQYF.

The CDR3 nucleotides are TGTGCCAGCAGTAGAGGCGACCTCTATGGCTACACCTTC. Protein sequence: CASSRGDLYGYTF. The genes are TRBV6-5 and TRBJ1-2; no reliable D call. Trimming shortened V by 5 bases and J by 4 bases, and 11 bases separated the two germline ends. The CDR3 is 13 amino acids. Germline values: CDR1 MNHEY, CDR2 SVGAGI.

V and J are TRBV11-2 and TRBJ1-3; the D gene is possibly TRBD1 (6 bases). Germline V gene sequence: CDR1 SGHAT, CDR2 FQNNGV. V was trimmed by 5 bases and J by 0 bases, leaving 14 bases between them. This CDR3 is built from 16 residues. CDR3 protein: CASSPTQGGSGNTIYF. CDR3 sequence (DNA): TGTGCCAGCAGCCCCACCCAAGGGGGCTCTGGAAACACCATATATTTT.

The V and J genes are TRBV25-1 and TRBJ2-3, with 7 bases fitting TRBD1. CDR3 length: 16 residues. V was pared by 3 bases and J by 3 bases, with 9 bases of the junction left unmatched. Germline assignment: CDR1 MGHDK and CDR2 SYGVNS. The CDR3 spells CASSDPQRGRTDTQYF. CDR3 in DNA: TGTGCCAGCAGTGACCCTCAAAGGGGGCGGACAGATACGCAGTATTTT. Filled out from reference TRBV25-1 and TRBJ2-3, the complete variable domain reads EADIYQTPRYLVIGTGKKITLECSQTMGHDKMYWYQQDPGMELHLIHYSYGVNSTEKGDLSSESTVSRIRTEHFPLTLESARPSHTSQYLCASSDPQRGRTDTQYFGPGTRLTVL.

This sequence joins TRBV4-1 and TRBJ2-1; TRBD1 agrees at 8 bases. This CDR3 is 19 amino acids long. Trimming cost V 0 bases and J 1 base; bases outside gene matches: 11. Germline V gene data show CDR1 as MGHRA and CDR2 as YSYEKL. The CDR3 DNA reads TGCGCCAGCAGCCAAGATCTCGAGGACAGGGCCCTGTCCTACAATGAGCAGTTCTTC. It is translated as CASSQDLEDRALSYNEQFF.